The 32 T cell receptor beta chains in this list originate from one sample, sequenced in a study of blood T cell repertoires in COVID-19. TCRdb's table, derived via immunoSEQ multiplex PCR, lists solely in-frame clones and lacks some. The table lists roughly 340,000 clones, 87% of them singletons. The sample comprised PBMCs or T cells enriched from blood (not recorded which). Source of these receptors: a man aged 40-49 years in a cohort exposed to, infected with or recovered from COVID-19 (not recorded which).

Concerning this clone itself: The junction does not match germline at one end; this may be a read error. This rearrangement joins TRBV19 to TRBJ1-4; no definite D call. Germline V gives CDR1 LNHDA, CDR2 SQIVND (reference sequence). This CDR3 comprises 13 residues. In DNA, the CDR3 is TGTGCCAGTAGAATAGGCGTTTCCGAAAAACTGTTTTTT. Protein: CASRIGVSEKLFF.

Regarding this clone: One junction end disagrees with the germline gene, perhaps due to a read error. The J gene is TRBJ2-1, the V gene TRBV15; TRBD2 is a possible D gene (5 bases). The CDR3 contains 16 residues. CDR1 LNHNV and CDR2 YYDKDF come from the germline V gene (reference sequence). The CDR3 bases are TGTGCCACCAGCCGAGAGAGAGCGGACTCCTACAATGAGCAGTTCTTC. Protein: CATSRERADSYNEQFF.

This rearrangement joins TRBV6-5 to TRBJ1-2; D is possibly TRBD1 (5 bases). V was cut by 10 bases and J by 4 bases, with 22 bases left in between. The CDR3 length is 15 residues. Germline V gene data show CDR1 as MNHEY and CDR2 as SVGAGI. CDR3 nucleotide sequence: TGTGCCACCCAACCCGGTGTGGGGGGGTTCTATGGCTACACCTTC. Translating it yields CATQPGVGGFYGYTF.

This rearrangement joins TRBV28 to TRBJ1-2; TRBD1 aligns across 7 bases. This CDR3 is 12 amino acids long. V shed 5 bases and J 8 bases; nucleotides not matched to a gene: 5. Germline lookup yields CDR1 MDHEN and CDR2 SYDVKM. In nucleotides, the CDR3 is TGTGCCAGCAGTCGAACAGGGGTCGGCTACACCTTC. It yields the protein CASSRTGVGYTF.

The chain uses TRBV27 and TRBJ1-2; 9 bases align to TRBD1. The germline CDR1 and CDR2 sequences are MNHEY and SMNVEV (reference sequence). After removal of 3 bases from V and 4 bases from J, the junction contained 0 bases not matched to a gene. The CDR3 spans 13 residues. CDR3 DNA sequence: TGTGCCAGCAGTTTGGGACAGGGCTATGGCTACACCTTC. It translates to CASSLGQGYGYTF.

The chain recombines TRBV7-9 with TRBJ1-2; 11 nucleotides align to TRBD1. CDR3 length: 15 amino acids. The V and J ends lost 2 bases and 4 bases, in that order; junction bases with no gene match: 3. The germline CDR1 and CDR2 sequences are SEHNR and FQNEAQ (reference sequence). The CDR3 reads CASSLLGQGAYGYTF. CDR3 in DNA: TGTGCCAGCAGCTTACTTGGACAGGGGGCCTATGGCTACACCTTC.

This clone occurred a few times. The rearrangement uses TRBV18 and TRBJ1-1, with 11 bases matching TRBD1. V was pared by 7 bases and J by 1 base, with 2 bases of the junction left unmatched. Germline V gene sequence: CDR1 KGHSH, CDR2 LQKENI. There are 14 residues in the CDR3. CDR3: CASYGTGGNTEAFF. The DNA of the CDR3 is TGTGCCAGCTACGGGACAGGGGGGAACACTGAAGCTTTCTTT.

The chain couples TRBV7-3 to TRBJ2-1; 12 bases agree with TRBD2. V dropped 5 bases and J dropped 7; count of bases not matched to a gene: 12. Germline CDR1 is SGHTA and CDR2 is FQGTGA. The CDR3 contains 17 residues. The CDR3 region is CASSLTSGSPPGNEQFF. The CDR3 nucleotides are TGTGCCAGCAGCCTGACTAGCGGGAGTCCCCCCGGGAATGAGCAGTTCTTC.

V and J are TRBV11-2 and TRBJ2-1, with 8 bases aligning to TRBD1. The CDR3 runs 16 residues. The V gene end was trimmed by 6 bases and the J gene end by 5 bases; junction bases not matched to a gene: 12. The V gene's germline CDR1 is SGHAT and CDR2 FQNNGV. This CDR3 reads CASSWVTGAIDNEQFF. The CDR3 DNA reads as TGTGCCAGCAGTTGGGTGACAGGGGCGATCGACAATGAGCAGTTCTTC.

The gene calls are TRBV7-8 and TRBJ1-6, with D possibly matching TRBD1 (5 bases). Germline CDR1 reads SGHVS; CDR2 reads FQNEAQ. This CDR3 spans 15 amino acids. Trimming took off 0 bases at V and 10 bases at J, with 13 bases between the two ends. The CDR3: CASSLAQGTGSPLHF. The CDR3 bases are TGTGCCAGCAGCTTAGCGCAGGGAACTGGCTCACCCCTCCACTTT.

Here the CDR3 DNA reads TGTGCCAGCAGCGCCCGGGACAGAGCTAACTATGGCTACACCTTC. It is translated as CASSARDRANYGYTF. This chain uses TRBV3-1 (or the pseudogene TRBV3-2) with TRBJ1-2; 7 nucleotides align to TRBD1. Germline V gene data show CDR1 as LGHDT and CDR2 as YNNKEL (reference sequence). J lost 0 bases, V lost 5 bases, and 6 bases had no gene match. The CDR3 length is 15 residues.

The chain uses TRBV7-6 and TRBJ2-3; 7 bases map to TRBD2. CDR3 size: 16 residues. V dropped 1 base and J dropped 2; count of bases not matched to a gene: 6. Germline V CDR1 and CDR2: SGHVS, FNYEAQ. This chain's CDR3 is CASSLGSGVATDTQYF. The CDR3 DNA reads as TGTGCCAGCAGCTTAGGCAGCGGGGTGGCCACAGATACGCAGTATTTT.

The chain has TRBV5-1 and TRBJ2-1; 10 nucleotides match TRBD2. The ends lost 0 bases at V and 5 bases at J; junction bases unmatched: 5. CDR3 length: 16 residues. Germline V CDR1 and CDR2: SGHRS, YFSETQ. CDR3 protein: CASSLGPSGGDNEQFF. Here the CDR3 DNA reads TGCGCCAGCAGCTTGGGCCCTAGCGGGGGAGACAATGAGCAGTTCTTC.

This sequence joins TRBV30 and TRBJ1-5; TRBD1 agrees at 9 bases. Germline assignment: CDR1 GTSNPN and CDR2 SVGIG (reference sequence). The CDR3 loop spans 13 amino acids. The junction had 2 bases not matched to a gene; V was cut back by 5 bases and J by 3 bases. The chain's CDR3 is CAWGQGYNQPQHF. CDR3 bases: TGTGCCTGGGGACAGGGGTACAATCAGCCCCAGCATTTT.

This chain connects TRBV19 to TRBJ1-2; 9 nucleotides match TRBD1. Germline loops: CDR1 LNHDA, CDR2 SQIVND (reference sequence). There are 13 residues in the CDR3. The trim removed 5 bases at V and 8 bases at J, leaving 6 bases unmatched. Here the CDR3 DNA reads TGTGCCAGTAGTCCCGGGACAGGGAGCGGCTACACCTTC. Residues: CASSPGTGSGYTF.

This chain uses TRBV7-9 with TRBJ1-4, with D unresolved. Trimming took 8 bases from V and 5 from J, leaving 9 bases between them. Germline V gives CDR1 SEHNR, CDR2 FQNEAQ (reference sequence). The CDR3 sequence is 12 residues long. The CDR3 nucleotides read TGTGCCAGCCGCGGGCGGAATGAAAAACTGTTTTTT. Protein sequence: CASRGRNEKLFF.

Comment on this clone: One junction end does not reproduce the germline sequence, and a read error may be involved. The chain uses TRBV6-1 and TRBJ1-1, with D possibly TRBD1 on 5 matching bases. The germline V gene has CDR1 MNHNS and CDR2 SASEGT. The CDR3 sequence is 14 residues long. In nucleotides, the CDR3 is TGTGCCAGCAGTGAACCAGGGTTGAATACTGAAGCTTTCTTT. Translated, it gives CASSEPGLNTEAFF.

The CDR3 is CASSQLGQGYQPQHF. CDR3 bases: TGCGCCAGCAGCCAACTCGGGCAGGGGTATCAGCCCCAGCATTTT. The chain couples TRBV4-1 to TRBJ1-5; D is possibly TRBD1 (6 bases). The V gene lost 2 bases and the J gene lost 5 bases, with 13 bases spanning the gap. Germline V gene sequence: CDR1 MGHRA, CDR2 YSYEKL. CDR3 length: 15 residues.

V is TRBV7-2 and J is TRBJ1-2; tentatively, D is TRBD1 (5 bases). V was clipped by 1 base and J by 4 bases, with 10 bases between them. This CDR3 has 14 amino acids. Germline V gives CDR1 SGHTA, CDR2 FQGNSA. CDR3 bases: TGTGCCAGCAGCTTAGAAGGGCAGGGCTATGGCTACACCTTC. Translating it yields CASSLEGQGYGYTF.

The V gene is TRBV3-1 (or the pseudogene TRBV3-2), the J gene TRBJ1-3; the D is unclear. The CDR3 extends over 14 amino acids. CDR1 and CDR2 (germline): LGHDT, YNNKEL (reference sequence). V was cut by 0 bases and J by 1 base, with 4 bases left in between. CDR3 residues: CASSQDTSGNTIYF. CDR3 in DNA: TGTGCCAGCAGCCAAGACACATCTGGAAACACCATATATTTT.

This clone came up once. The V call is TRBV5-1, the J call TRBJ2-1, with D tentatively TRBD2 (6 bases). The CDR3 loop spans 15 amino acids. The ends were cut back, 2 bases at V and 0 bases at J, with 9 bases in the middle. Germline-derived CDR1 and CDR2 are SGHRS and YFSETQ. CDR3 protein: CASSFGGNSYNEQFF. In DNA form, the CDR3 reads TGCGCCAGCAGCTTTGGGGGGAACTCCTACAATGAGCAGTTCTTC.

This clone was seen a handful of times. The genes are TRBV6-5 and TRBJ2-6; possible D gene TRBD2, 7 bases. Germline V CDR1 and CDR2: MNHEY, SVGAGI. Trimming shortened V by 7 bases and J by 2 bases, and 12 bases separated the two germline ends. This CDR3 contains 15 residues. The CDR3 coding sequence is TGTGCCAGCACCCCGGGGGGCGCTGGGGCCAACGTCCTGACTTTC. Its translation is CASTPGGAGANVLTF.

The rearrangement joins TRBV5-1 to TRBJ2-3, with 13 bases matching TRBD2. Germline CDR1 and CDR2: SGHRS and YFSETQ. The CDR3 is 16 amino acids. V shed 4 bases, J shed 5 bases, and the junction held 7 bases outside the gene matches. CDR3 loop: CASSVGLAGRGDTQYF. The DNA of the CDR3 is TGCGCCAGCAGCGTGGGACTAGCGGGACGGGGAGATACGCAGTATTTT.

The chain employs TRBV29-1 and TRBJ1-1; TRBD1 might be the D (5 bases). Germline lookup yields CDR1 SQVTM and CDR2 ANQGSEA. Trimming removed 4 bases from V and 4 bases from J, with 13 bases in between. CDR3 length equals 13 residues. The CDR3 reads CSVVVGGSTEAFF. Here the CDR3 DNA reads TGCAGCGTTGTCGTGGGGGGGTCCACTGAAGCTTTCTTT.

CDR3 protein: CASGSGLAGVDEQFF. In nucleotides, the CDR3 is TGTGCTAGTGGTTCCGGACTAGCGGGAGTGGATGAGCAGTTCTTC. The chain combines TRBV12-5 with TRBJ2-1; TRBD2 matches 13 bases. V trimming: 4 bases; J trimming: 8 bases; junction bases outside the gene matches: 5. The CDR3 extends over 15 amino acids. CDR1 is LGHNT and CDR2 is FRNRAP in the germline V gene.

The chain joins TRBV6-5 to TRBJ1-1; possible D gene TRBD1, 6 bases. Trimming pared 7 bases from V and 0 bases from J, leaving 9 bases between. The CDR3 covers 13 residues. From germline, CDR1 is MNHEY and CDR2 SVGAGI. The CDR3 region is CASKTGLNTEAFF. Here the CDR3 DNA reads TGTGCCAGCAAGACAGGATTGAACACTGAAGCTTTCTTT.

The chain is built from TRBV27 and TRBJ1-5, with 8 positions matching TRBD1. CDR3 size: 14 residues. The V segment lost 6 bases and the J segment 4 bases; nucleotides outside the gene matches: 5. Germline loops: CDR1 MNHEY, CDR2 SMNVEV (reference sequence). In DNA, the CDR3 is TGTGCCAGCAGAATGGGACAGGTTAATCAGCCCCAGCATTTT. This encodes CASRMGQVNQPQHF.

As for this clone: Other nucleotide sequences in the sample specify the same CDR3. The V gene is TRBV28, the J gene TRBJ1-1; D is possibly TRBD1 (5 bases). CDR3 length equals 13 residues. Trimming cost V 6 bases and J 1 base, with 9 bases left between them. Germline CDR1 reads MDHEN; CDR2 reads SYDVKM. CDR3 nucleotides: TGTGCCAGCAGCTCCGGACAGAACACTGAAGCTTTCTTT. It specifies CASSSGQNTEAFF. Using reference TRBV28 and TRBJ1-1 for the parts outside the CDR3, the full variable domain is DVKVTQSSRYLVKRTGEKVFLECVQDMDHENMFWYRQDPGLGLRLIYFSYDVKMKEKGDIPEGYSVSREKKERFSLILESASTNQTSMYLCASSSGQNTEAFFGQGTRLTVV.

CDR3 DNA: TGTGCCAGCAGCTCGAAATGGACTAGCGGGGCCTACGAGCAGTACTTC. Amino acids: CASSSKWTSGAYEQYF. V and J are TRBV13 and TRBJ2-7, with 12 positions matching TRBD2. V was clipped by 4 bases and J by 2 bases; unmatched bases: 6. CDR3 length equals 16 residues. Germline CDR1 is PRHDT and CDR2 is FYEKMQ (reference sequence).

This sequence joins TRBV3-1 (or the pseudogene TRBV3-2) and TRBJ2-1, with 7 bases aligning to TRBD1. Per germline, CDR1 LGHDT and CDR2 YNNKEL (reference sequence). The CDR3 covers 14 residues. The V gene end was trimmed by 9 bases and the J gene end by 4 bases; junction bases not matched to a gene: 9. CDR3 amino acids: CASQGDRNYNEQFF. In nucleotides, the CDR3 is TGTGCCAGTCAGGGGGACCGTAATTACAATGAGCAGTTCTTC.

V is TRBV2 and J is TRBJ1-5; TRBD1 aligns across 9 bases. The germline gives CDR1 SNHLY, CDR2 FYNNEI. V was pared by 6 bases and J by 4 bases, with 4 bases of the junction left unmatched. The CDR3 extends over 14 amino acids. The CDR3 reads CASSAGTGNQPQHF. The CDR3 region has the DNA TGTGCCAGCAGCGCCGGGACAGGGAATCAGCCCCAGCATTTT.

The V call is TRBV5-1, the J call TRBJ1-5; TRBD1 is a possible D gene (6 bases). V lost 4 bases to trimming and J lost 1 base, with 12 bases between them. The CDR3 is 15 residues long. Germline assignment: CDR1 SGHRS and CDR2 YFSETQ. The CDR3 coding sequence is TGCGCCAGCAGCAGTACAGGGTTGAGCAATCAGCCCCAGCATTTT. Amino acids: CASSSTGLSNQPQHF.